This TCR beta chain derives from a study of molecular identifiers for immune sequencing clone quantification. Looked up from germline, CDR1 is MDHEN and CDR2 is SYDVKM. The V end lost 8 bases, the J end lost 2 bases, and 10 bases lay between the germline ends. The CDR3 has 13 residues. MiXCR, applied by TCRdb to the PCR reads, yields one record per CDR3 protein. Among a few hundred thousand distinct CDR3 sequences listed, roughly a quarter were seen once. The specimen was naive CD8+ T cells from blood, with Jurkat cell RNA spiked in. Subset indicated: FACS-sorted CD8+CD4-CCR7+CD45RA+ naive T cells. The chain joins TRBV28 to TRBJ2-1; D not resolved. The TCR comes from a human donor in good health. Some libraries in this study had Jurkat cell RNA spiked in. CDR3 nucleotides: TGTGCCAGCGGTGTTACTACCTACAATGAGCAGTTCTTC. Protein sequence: CASGVTTYNEQFF.